The 26 T cell receptor beta chains reported below all come from one sample, sequenced in a study of T-cell memory formation after mild COVID-19. TCRdb re-called the 5' RACE reads through MiXCR, storing one row per CDR3 protein. In the table there are hundreds of thousands of distinct CDR3 sequences, more than 20% of which are singletons. Sample: PBMCs or a T cell subset sorted from them (not recorded which). These TCRs come from an adult woman who had mild COVID-19 (a few samples of this study predate the infection). Cell type and time point are not known.

This clonotype has just a few counts. The chain carries TRBV14 and TRBJ1-1; D is unresolved. Germline values: CDR1 SGHDN, CDR2 FVKESK. This CDR3 contains 12 residues. Trimming shortened V by 4 bases and J by 7 bases, and 10 bases separated the two germline ends. DNA of the CDR3: TGTGCCAGCAGCCGTTTCAAGAATGAAGCTTTCTTT. Its translation is CASSRFKNEAFF.

This clonotype appeared a few times. The chain links TRBV30 to TRBJ2-7; D gene uncertain. The germline V gene has CDR1 GTSNPN and CDR2 SVGIG (reference sequence). This CDR3 spans 14 amino acids. V was cut by 0 bases and J by 2 bases, with 11 bases left in between. The CDR3 is CAWSVGYNTYEQYF. The CDR3 nucleotides read TGTGCCTGGAGTGTCGGTTATAACACCTACGAGCAGTACTTC.

V usage is TRBV6-5 and J usage is TRBJ2-5; 10 bases agree with TRBD2. Per the germline V gene, CDR1 is MNHEY and CDR2 is SVGAGI. The CDR3 contains 18 residues. V trimming: 10 bases; J trimming: 4 bases; junction bases outside the gene matches: 21. CDR3 sequence: CATDDKRAGGPNGETQYF. CDR3 bases: TGTGCCACCGACGACAAACGAGCGGGGGGGCCGAATGGAGAGACCCAGTACTTC.

This chain uses TRBV24-1 with TRBJ1-5; TRBD1 matches at 8 bases. Germline lookup yields CDR1 KGHDR and CDR2 SFDVKD. The CDR3 is 13 amino acids. Trimming at V came to 9 bases and at J to 2 bases, leaving 2 bases not matched to a gene. For the CDR3, the DNA is TGTGCCACCCGGGGACAGGGCAATCAGCCCCAGCATTTT. Its protein product is CATRGQGNQPQHF.

This clonotype was counted only a few times. J is TRBJ2-6 and V is TRBV6-2 or TRBV6-3; a weak D match, TRBD1 (6 bases). Deletions cut 6 bases from V and 2 bases from J, with 26 bases between. Germline V gene data show CDR1 as MNHEY and CDR2 as SVGEGT. This CDR3 has 20 residues. CDR3 DNA: TGTGCCAGCAGCCCTACGACCCCGTGGGACAAGGCTGCTGGGGCCAACGTCCTGACTTTC. It is translated as CASSPTTPWDKAAGANVLTF.

The chain employs TRBV7-9 and TRBJ2-3; D is undetermined. Germline V gene lookup returns CDR1 SEHNR and CDR2 FQNEAQ (reference sequence). With 4 bases removed from V and 7 bases from J, the gap between germline ends came to 12 bases. CDR3 length: 13 residues. For the CDR3, the DNA is TGTGCCAGCAGCTCAACTCCAGGAAATACGCAGTATTTT. It codes for CASSSTPGNTQYF. The variable domain in full, completed from reference TRBV7-9 and TRBJ2-3, reads DTGVSQNPRHKITKRGQNVTFRCDPISEHNRLYWYRQTLGQGPEFLTYFQNEAQLEKSRLLSDRFSAERPKGSFSTLEIQRTEQGDSAMYLCASSSTPGNTQYFGPGTRLTVL.

This clonotype was seen a handful of times. DNA of the CDR3: TGTGCCAGCAGTCCCTTACGGGGGAGACATAAAGCCAAAAACATTCAGTACTTC. Protein sequence: CASSPLRGRHKAKNIQYF. The chain combines TRBV6-5 with TRBJ2-4, with a possible D match to TRBD2 (6 bases). V lost 5 bases and J 0 bases, leaving 20 bases between the germline ends. This CDR3 spans 18 amino acids. Germline CDR1 reads MNHEY; CDR2 reads SVGAGI.

The chain employs TRBV20-1 and TRBJ2-7, with D perhaps TRBD2 (7 bases). The CDR3 length is 15 residues. In germline, CDR1 is DFQATT, CDR2 SNEGSKA (reference sequence). The V end lost 5 bases, the J end lost 2 bases, and 19 bases lay between the germline ends. The CDR3 DNA follows: TGCAGTGCTGCTCACCCTTCCGGGGGGCCCTACGAGCAGTACTTC. It translates to CSAAHPSGGPYEQYF.

This chain connects TRBV2 to TRBJ2-4; 13 nucleotides align to TRBD2. The germline gives CDR1 SNHLY, CDR2 FYNNEI. CDR3 size: 15 residues. V dropped 6 bases and J dropped 4; count of bases not matched to a gene: 3. CDR3 coding DNA: TGTGCCAGCAGAGCGACTAGCGGGGGGAAAAACATTCAGTACTTC. Translating it yields CASRATSGGKNIQYF.

This clonotype is a singleton in its sample. The V gene is TRBV15, the J gene TRBJ2-5; 15 bases line up with TRBD2. CDR1 is LNHNV and CDR2 is YYDKDF in the germline V gene (reference sequence). With V trimmed by 3 bases and J by 5 bases, 7 bases remained unmatched. The CDR3 length is 17 residues. This chain's CDR3 is CATSSGLAGGPGETQYF. The CDR3 DNA follows: TGTGCCACCAGCAGCGGACTAGCGGGAGGGCCAGGGGAGACCCAGTACTTC.

J is TRBJ2-1 and V is TRBV29-1; 10 nucleotides align to TRBD2. Germline V gene lookup returns CDR1 SQVTM and CDR2 ANQGSEA. CDR3 size: 16 residues. V lost 3 bases and J lost 5; bases outside the gene matches: 10. The CDR3 nucleotides read TGCAGCGTTGAGTCCCTAGCGGGAGTTTGGAACAATGAGCAGTTCTTC. Its translation: CSVESLAGVWNNEQFF.

Only a few counts were recorded for this clonotype. The chain is built from TRBV6-5 and TRBJ2-5, with D maybe TRBD2 (5 bases). CDR3 length: 14 residues. V lost 0 bases and J lost 4, with 9 bases in between. CDR1 MNHEY and CDR2 SVGAGI come from the germline V gene. The CDR3 DNA reads as TGTGCCAGCAGTTACTCGAGCGCGGGAGAGACCCAGTACTTC. Residues: CASSYSSAGETQYF.

This clonotype was recorded a few times. This chain links TRBV5-6 with TRBJ2-3; D call uncertain. V lost 5 bases and J 8 bases, leaving 12 bases between the germline ends. CDR3 length: 12 amino acids. The V gene's germline CDR1 is SGHDT and CDR2 YYEEEE. CDR3 nucleotides: TGTGCCAGCAGTTCCGGGCGCGGTACGCAGTATTTT. It is translated as CASSSGRGTQYF.

Only a few counts were recorded for this clonotype. The rearrangement joins TRBV29-1 to TRBJ1-5; D gene ambiguous. V lost 6 bases to trimming and J lost 0 bases, with 9 bases between them. From germline, CDR1 is SQVTM and CDR2 ANQGSEA. This CDR3 has 13 residues. The CDR3 bases are TGCAGCGTGAGACTAAATAGCAATCAGCCCCAGCATTTT. This encodes CSVRLNSNQPQHF.

This clonotype occurred a few times. A much larger clone sits a single nucleotide away, making a read error possible. The chain carries TRBV5-1 and TRBJ2-7, with a tentative D call TRBD1 (7 bases). This CDR3 contains 13 residues. Trimming pared 4 bases from V and 1 base from J, leaving 9 bases between. CDR1 SGHRS and CDR2 YFSETQ come from the germline V gene. The CDR3 region is CASSAGQSYEQYF. The CDR3 nucleotides are TGCGCCAGCAGCGCGGGACAGTCCTACGAGCAGTACTTC.

This clonotype was counted a few times. The rearrangement joins TRBV12-3 or TRBV12-4 to TRBJ2-1; a possible D gene is TRBD2 (5 bases). Between the trimmed V and J ends, which lost 8 bases and 10 bases, there was a span of 15 bases. The CDR3 has 12 residues. This CDR3 reads CASGREHHEQFF. In DNA form, the CDR3 reads TGTGCCAGCGGCCGGGAACACCACGAGCAGTTCTTC.

The chain recombines TRBV7-8 with TRBJ2-1; 8 nucleotides match TRBD1. Germline assignment: CDR1 SGHVS and CDR2 FQNEAQ. With 4 bases clipped from V and 5 bases from J, the junction kept 10 bases outside the gene matches. The CDR3 spans 16 residues. The CDR3 spells CASSSNWDRTHNEQFF. The CDR3, as DNA: TGTGCCAGCAGCTCGAATTGGGACAGGACCCACAATGAGCAGTTCTTC. The whole variable domain, filled in from reference TRBV7-8 and TRBJ2-1, reads GAGVSQSPRYKVAKRGQDVALRCDPISGHVSLFWYQQALGQGPEFLTYFQNEAQLDKSGLPSDRFFAERPEGSVSTLKIQRTQQEDSAVYLCASSSNWDRTHNEQFFGPGTRLTVL.

This chain uses TRBV6-1 with TRBJ1-1; 7 bases are a match to TRBD1. CDR3 size: 16 residues. V lost 6 bases to trimming and J lost 1 base; unmatched junction nucleotides: 11. Germline assignment: CDR1 MNHNS and CDR2 SASEGT. The CDR3 spells CASRRGREVGNTEAFF. CDR3 in DNA: TGTGCCAGCAGGAGGGGGCGGGAAGTGGGGAACACTGAAGCTTTCTTT.

This clonotype was seen a handful of times. The chain employs TRBV20-1 and TRBJ2-7; D is possibly TRBD2 (5 bases). This CDR3 has 14 amino acids. Germline CDR1 and CDR2: DFQATT and SNEGSKA (reference sequence). V lost 5 bases to trimming and J lost 5 bases, with 19 bases between them. The CDR3 spells CSAAKATSGNEQYF. CDR3 in DNA: TGCAGTGCTGCTAAAGCGACTTCGGGAAACGAGCAGTACTTC.

The rearrangement links TRBV11-3 to TRBJ2-5; no clear D. In germline, CDR1 is SGHNT, CDR2 YENEEA. The CDR3 spans 15 residues. V was clipped by 5 bases and J by 1 base, with 14 bases between them. This CDR3 is CASSPEFATQETQYF. The CDR3 DNA reads TGTGCCAGCAGCCCAGAGTTCGCAACCCAAGAGACCCAGTACTTC.

The chain has TRBV7-6 and TRBJ2-7; D unclear. Trimming left V 6 bases short and J 3 bases short, with 9 bases between. The CDR3 has 12 amino acids. Germline values: CDR1 SGHVS, CDR2 FNYEAQ. The CDR3 sequence is CASSGLDYEQYF. As DNA, the CDR3 is TGTGCCAGCAGTGGCTTAGACTACGAGCAGTACTTC. Full variable domain (remainder filled in from reference TRBV7-6 and TRBJ2-7): GAGVSQSPRYKVTKRGQDVALRCDPISGHVSLYWYRQALGQGPEFLTYFNYEAQQDKSGLPNDRFSAERPEGSISTLTIQRTEQRDSAMYRCASSGLDYEQYFGPGTRLTVT.

The J gene is TRBJ2-1, the V gene TRBV3-1, with 11 bases lining up with TRBD2. This CDR3 has 16 amino acids. V dropped 0 bases and J dropped 6; count of bases not matched to a gene: 4. Germline assignment: CDR1 LGHDT and CDR2 YNNKEL (reference sequence). CDR3 amino acids: CASSQDRLAGTNEQFF. The CDR3 DNA reads TGTGCCAGCAGCCAAGATAGACTAGCGGGGACCAATGAGCAGTTCTTC.

Only a few counts were recorded for this clonotype. V is TRBV15 and J is TRBJ2-2; D gene ambiguous. Germline CDR1 LNHNV, CDR2 YYDKDF (reference sequence). Deletions cut 5 bases from V and 2 bases from J, with 6 bases between. CDR3 size: 13 residues. DNA for the CDR3: TGTGCCACCAGCTTCGGTAACACCGGGGAGCTGTTTTTT. The encoded protein is CATSFGNTGELFF. Using reference TRBV15 and TRBJ2-2 for the parts outside the CDR3, the full variable domain is DAMVIQNPRYQVTQFGKPVTLSCSQTLNHNVMYWYQQKSSQAPKLLFHYYDKDFNNEADTPDNFQSRRPNTSFCFLDIRSPGLGDTAMYLCATSFGNTGELFFGEGSRLTVL.

J is TRBJ2-7 and V is TRBV7-9; TRBD1 matches at 9 bases. Germline V gives CDR1 SEHNR, CDR2 FQNEAQ (reference sequence). CDR3 length: 15 amino acids. The junction had 9 bases not matched to a gene; V was cut back by 4 bases and J by 5 bases. The CDR3 DNA reads TGTGCCAGCAGCTCATCCGGGACAGGGAGGAACGAGCAGTACTTC. Translation gives CASSSSGTGRNEQYF.

The V call is TRBV7-9, the J call TRBJ2-3; D not resolved. Germline V gene lookup returns CDR1 SEHNR and CDR2 FQNEAQ (reference sequence). This CDR3 is 16 amino acids long. Trimming cost V 2 bases and J 1 base, with 13 bases left between them. The CDR3 sequence: CASSLKKLVGTDTQYF. Written as DNA, the CDR3 is TGTGCCAGCAGCTTAAAGAAACTCGTAGGCACAGATACGCAGTATTTT.

The chain joins TRBV29-1 to TRBJ1-2; D gene unclear. Germline V lookup: CDR1 SQVTM, CDR2 ANQGSEA. The CDR3 is 13 amino acids. Trimming removed 3 bases at V and 2 bases at J, with 10 bases between. CDR3 amino acids: CSVDGQPNYGYTF. DNA for the CDR3: TGCAGCGTTGATGGGCAGCCAAACTATGGCTACACCTTC.